This TCR beta chain was retrieved from a study of cytomegalovirus exposure and HLA in healthy donors. Study findings and constraints: Later on, a genetic analysis was performed. It linked a missense variant in DCLRE1C with V- and J-gene trimming of TCR beta.

The PCR used 60 Vbeta and 13 Jbeta primers. Libraries were prepared by immunoSEQ multiplex PCR; TCRdb keeps only in-frame clonotypes and omits some of them. The sample includes 210,000 or so clones, approximately 82% of them seen just once. Looked up from germline, CDR1 is SGHNT and CDR2 is YYREEE (reference sequence). CDR3 length: 15 residues. After removal of 2 bases from V and 0 bases from J, the junction contained 2 bases not matched to a gene. Notes on this clone: No antigen is known for it.

The chain carries TRBV5-4 and TRBJ1-1; 9 bases are a match to TRBD1. This receptor was taken from a man between 18 and 29 years old in good health and CMV-seronegative. The sample taken for sequencing was PBMCs. CDR3 sequence reads: CASSFRTGVNTEAFF. The CDR3 DNA reads as TGTGCCAGCAGCTTCCGGACAGGGGTGAACACTGAAGCTTTCTTT.